The TCR beta chain described here comes from a study of naive and memory T cell subsets. The CDR3 has 14 amino acids. CDR1 is MDHEN and CDR2 is SYDVKM in the germline V gene. The V end was cut by 5 bases, the J end by 4 bases, with 13 bases between. Sequential positive selection took CD4 T cells first, then CD8 T cells. Two oligonucleotides, mixed equimolar, formed the beta constant-region primer covering TRBC1 and TRBC2. The ligated cDNA underwent four PCR rounds using SP2 and nested alpha and beta constant-region primers. Ligation attached a single-stranded oligonucleotide with a 12-nucleotide UMI and the SP2 primer to the cDNA 3' end. Each CDR3 protein is one row after TCRdb ran MiXCR on the UMI-ligation and nested PCR reads. The sample has over 110,000 distinct CDR3 sequences, approximately 18% seen once. Findings of the study overall: Especially in CD8 cells, naive repertoires contained a few larger clonotypes, possibly CD45RA-re-expressing memory cells.

Worth noting for this clonotype: Its antigen is unidentified.

Material for sequencing was naive CD8+ T cells from blood. This chain joins TRBV28 and TRBJ2-3; D not certain. The origin of this receptor is a human donor in good health. The CDR3 loop reads CASSPAWNSDTQYF. DNA of the CDR3: TGTGCCAGCAGTCCCGCATGGAATTCAGATACGCAGTATTTT.